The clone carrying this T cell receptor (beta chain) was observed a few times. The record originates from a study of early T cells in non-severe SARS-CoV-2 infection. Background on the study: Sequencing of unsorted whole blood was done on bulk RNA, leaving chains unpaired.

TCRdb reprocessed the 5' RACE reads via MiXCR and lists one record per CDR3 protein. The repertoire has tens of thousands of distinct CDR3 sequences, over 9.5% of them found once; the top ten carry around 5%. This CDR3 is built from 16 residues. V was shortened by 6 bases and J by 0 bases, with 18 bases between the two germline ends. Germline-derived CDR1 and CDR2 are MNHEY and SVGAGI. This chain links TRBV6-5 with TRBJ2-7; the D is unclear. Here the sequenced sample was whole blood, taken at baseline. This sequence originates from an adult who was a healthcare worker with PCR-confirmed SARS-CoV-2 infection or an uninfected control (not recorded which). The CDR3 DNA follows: TGTGCCAGCAGCTCCACTATCCCGGGTAGCTCCTACGAGCAGTACTTC. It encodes CASSSTIPGSSYEQYF.